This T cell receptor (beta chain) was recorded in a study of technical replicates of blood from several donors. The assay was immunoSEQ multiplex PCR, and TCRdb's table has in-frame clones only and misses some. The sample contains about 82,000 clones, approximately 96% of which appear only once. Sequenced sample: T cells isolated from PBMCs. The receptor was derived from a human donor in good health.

This CDR3 is CASSVAAERAYGYTF. The CDR3 DNA reads as TGTGCCAGCAGCGTAGCGGCCGAGCGGGCTTATGGCTACACCTTC. The V gene is TRBV9, the J gene TRBJ1-2; D is uncertain. Germline values: CDR1 SGDLS, CDR2 YYNGEE. The CDR3 has 15 residues. V was clipped by 0 bases and J by 5 bases, with 14 bases between them. The whole variable domain, filled in from reference TRBV9 and TRBJ1-2, reads DSGVTQTPKHLITATGQRVTLRCSPRSGDLSVYWYQQSLDQGLQFLIQYYNGEERAKGNILERFSAQQFPDLHSELNLSSLELGDSALYFCASSVAAERAYGYTFGSGTRLTVV.